The 30 T cell receptor beta chains listed next were all sequenced from one sample in a study of T cell clonotyping in hematopoietic cell transplantation. Sequencing used immunoSEQ multiplex PCR; TCRdb keeps in-frame clones, though not all of them. The table includes 8,500 to 9,000 clones, roughly 85% detected once. The sequences come from PBMCs, collected 180 days after allogeneic stem cell transplant. These receptors were taken from a female patient in her 30s who had an allogeneic stem cell transplant, so the T cells may come from the graft donor. Some clones in this sample may be carry-over from other donors' samples.

This chain uses TRBV2 with TRBJ1-1; D gene ambiguous. The V gene lost 3 bases and the J gene lost 0 bases, with 11 bases spanning the gap. Germline V gives CDR1 SNHLY, CDR2 FYNNEI. This CDR3 has 15 residues. The CDR3 spells CASSDLSPLNTEAFF. CDR3 in DNA: TGTGCCAGCAGTGACTTATCCCCCTTGAACACTGAAGCTTTCTTT.

Here the CDR3 reads CAWSARGRLAGGPYNEQFF. For the CDR3, the DNA is TGTGCCTGGAGTGCAAGGGGACGTCTAGCGGGGGGGCCCTACAATGAGCAGTTCTTC. The chain links TRBV30 to TRBJ2-1; TRBD2 matches 12 bases. The CDR3 is 19 residues long. The V and J ends lost 1 base and 2 bases, in that order; junction bases with no gene match: 12. CDR1 GTSNPN and CDR2 SVGIG come from the germline V gene (reference sequence).

The CDR3 is CASSLGRGQDGYTF. Here the CDR3 DNA reads TGTGCCAGCAGCTTGGGCAGGGGGCAAGATGGCTACACCTTC. V gene TRBV5-6 combines with J gene TRBJ1-2, with TRBD1 matching over 8 bases. Germline CDR1 is SGHDT and CDR2 is YYEEEE. Unmatched junction bases numbered 4, after V lost 0 bases and J lost 6 bases. The CDR3 spans 14 residues.

This clone has just a few counts. The chain couples TRBV7-2 to TRBJ1-5; TRBD1 matches 7 bases. The germline CDR1 and CDR2 sequences are SGHTA and FQGNSA. The CDR3 has 15 amino acids. V was clipped by 3 bases and J by 4 bases; unmatched bases: 6. Here the CDR3 reads CASSLEGARNQPQHF. Written as DNA, the CDR3 is TGTGCCAGCAGCTTGGAGGGGGCACGGAATCAGCCCCAGCATTTT.

This clone has a handful of counts. The V call is TRBV5-1, the J call TRBJ2-1; weak D call: TRBD2 (6 bases). The CDR3 runs 18 residues. Trimming shortened V by 1 base and J by 2 bases, and 19 bases separated the two germline ends. Germline V gene lookup returns CDR1 SGHRS and CDR2 YFSETQ. The CDR3 nucleotides read TGCGCCAGCAGCTTGCGACTAGTAATGAAGGATGCCTACAATGAGCAGTTCTTC. It translates to CASSLRLVMKDAYNEQFF.

A single count supports this clone. The chain joins TRBV4-1 to TRBJ1-2, with TRBD1 matching 7 bases. Germline values: CDR1 MGHRA, CDR2 YSYEKL. There are 15 residues in the CDR3. After removal of 4 bases from V and 4 bases from J, the junction contained 9 bases not matched to a gene. As DNA, the CDR3 is TGCGCCAGCAGCCCAGGACAGGATCCCTTCTATGGCTACACCTTC. Amino acid sequence: CASSPGQDPFYGYTF.

The count of this clone is one. The chain has TRBV10-1 and TRBJ1-5; D unresolved. Germline loops: CDR1 WNHNN, CDR2 SYGVQD (reference sequence). The CDR3 covers 13 residues. V lost 6 bases and J 5 bases, leaving 11 bases between the germline ends. In DNA, the CDR3 is TGCGCCAGCAGACCCCCGGGAGATCAGCCCCAGCATTTT. It translates to CASRPPGDQPQHF.

V and J are TRBV19 and TRBJ1-2; 7 positions agree with TRBD1. This CDR3 contains 14 residues. J gave up 0 bases and V 5 bases, and 3 bases lay outside the gene matches. Germline V gene lookup returns CDR1 LNHDA and CDR2 SQIVND (reference sequence). Here the CDR3 DNA reads TGTGCCAGTAGTGACAGGGTAGCTAACTATGGCTACACCTTC. Its protein is CASSDRVANYGYTF.

This rearrangement joins TRBV11-2 to TRBJ2-7, with 8 bases that match TRBD2. The J segment lost 2 bases and the V segment lost 3 bases, leaving 15 bases of the junction unmatched. The length of the CDR3 is 18 residues. Germline lookup yields CDR1 SGHAT and CDR2 FQNNGV. CDR3 amino acids: CASSLGLSGLAVPYEQYF. For the CDR3, the DNA is TGTGCCAGCAGCTTGGGTTTAAGTGGACTAGCCGTTCCCTACGAGCAGTACTTC.

The chain is built from TRBV19 and TRBJ1-2; 8 nucleotides match TRBD1. Germline CDR1 LNHDA, CDR2 SQIVND (reference sequence). The CDR3 runs to 14 residues. The junction had 4 bases not matched to a gene; V was cut back by 4 bases and J by 3 bases. Written as DNA, the CDR3 is TGTGCCAGTAGTACAGGGGGCAGTGACTATGGCTACACCTTC. The encoded protein is CASSTGGSDYGYTF.

DNA of the CDR3: TGTGCCAGCAGCTCCCCTTCCTACGAGCAGTACTTC. Translation gives CASSSPSYEQYF. This chain uses TRBV7-2 with TRBJ2-7; no clear D. The germline gives CDR1 SGHTA, CDR2 FQGNSA. The CDR3 is made up of 12 amino acids. Trimming took off 4 bases at V and 1 base at J, with 5 bases between the two ends.

This clone came up once. J is TRBJ2-2 and V is TRBV6-6; no firm D call. The CDR3 is 14 residues long. Germline CDR1 and CDR2: MNHNY and SVGAGI (reference sequence). V lost 1 base and J lost 5, with 8 bases in between. The chain's CDR3 is CASSYWGETGELFF. CDR3 bases: TGTGCCAGCAGTTACTGGGGTGAGACCGGGGAGCTGTTTTTT.

The chain couples TRBV7-3 to TRBJ1-6; D gene ambiguous. This CDR3 has 15 amino acids. Trimming pared 5 bases from V and 5 bases from J, leaving 13 bases between. Looked up from germline, CDR1 is SGHTA and CDR2 is FQGTGA. CDR3 in amino acids: CASSPGETHNSPLHF. The CDR3 coding sequence is TGTGCCAGCAGCCCCGGGGAAACACATAATTCACCCCTCCACTTT.

The chain links TRBV18 to TRBJ2-7; 14 bases match TRBD2. CDR1 is KGHSH and CDR2 is LQKENI in the germline V gene. J lost 3 bases, V lost 5 bases, and 0 bases had no gene match. The CDR3 totals 14 residues. CDR3 sequence: CASSGLAGGYEQYF. DNA for the CDR3: TGTGCCAGCTCAGGACTAGCGGGGGGCTACGAGCAGTACTTC.

The chain recombines TRBV6-4 with TRBJ2-2; D unclear. Trimming shortened V by 0 bases and J by 6 bases, and 5 bases separated the two germline ends. Germline V lookup: CDR1 MRHNA, CDR2 SNTAGT. The CDR3 contains 13 residues. CDR3 protein: CASSDSPAGELFF. The CDR3 bases are TGTGCCAGCAGTGACTCTCCCGCCGGGGAGCTGTTTTTT.

The chain uses TRBV6-5 and TRBJ2-2, with unresolved D. Germline CDR1 MNHEY, CDR2 SVGAGI. This CDR3 is built from 14 residues. Trimming pared 5 bases from V and 0 bases from J, leaving 7 bases between. As DNA, the CDR3 is TGTGCCAGCAGTCGTAACACGAACACCGGGGAGCTGTTTTTT. Its translation is CASSRNTNTGELFF.

The rearrangement links TRBV13 to TRBJ1-4; D uncertain. The V and J ends lost 2 bases and 8 bases respectively, with 12 bases between them. This CDR3 region has 14 residues. The germline V gene encodes CDR1 PRHDT and CDR2 FYEKMQ (reference sequence). In DNA, the CDR3 is TGTGCCAGCAGCTTAAGGGTCAGGACCGAAAAACTGTTTTTT. This codes for CASSLRVRTEKLFF.

V and J are TRBV7-2 and TRBJ1-2, with no clear D. CDR3 length: 16 residues. The V gene lost 2 bases and the J gene lost 6 bases, with 19 bases spanning the gap. The V gene's germline CDR1 is SGHTA and CDR2 FQGNSA. The CDR3 DNA sequence: TGTGCCAGCAGCTTAATCCCAGCCTTCTTGAGCCATGGCTACACCTTC. Its translation: CASSLIPAFLSHGYTF.

This chain joins TRBV5-1 and TRBJ2-7, with D uncertain. This CDR3 is 15 amino acids long. Trimming stripped 0 bases from V and 3 bases from J, with 13 bases between. Germline lookup yields CDR1 SGHRS and CDR2 YFSETQ. The CDR3 here is CASSLVLEPGYEQYF. In DNA, the CDR3 is TGCGCCAGCAGCTTGGTGCTGGAGCCTGGCTACGAGCAGTACTTC.

With regard to this clone: Different DNA sequences within this sample yield the same CDR3. The V gene is TRBV7-2, the J gene TRBJ2-7; D gene ambiguous. CDR3 size: 11 residues. Trimming removed 1 base at V and 7 bases at J, with 5 bases between. Germline lookup yields CDR1 SGHTA and CDR2 FQGNSA. CDR3 amino acids: CASSLGLEQYF. For the CDR3, the DNA is TGTGCCAGCAGCTTAGGGTTGGAGCAGTACTTC.

The chain links TRBV28 to TRBJ1-1; the match to TRBD1 covers 7 bases. The V gene end was trimmed by 7 bases and the J gene end by 8 bases; junction bases not matched to a gene: 10. The V gene's germline CDR1 is MDHEN and CDR2 SYDVKM. The CDR3 length is 13 residues. CDR3 bases: TGTGCCAGCACCCCTCGGCCGGACAGGGAAGCTTTCTTT. It encodes CASTPRPDREAFF.

Only one count was recorded for this clone. The chain couples TRBV2 to TRBJ1-1; D is perhaps TRBD1 (5 bases). This CDR3 has 13 residues. CDR1 SNHLY and CDR2 FYNNEI come from the germline V gene. Between the trimmed V and J ends, which lost 4 bases and 7 bases, there was a span of 13 bases. CDR3 residues: CASSGGGPDEAFF. CDR3 DNA: TGTGCCAGCAGTGGGGGCGGGCCAGATGAAGCTTTCTTT.

The chain's CDR3 is CASSLLPPSGGPTDTQYF. CDR3 coding DNA: TGCGCCAGCAGCCTCCTGCCGCCCAGCGGGGGCCCCACAGATACGCAGTATTTT. The chain uses TRBV4-1 and TRBJ2-3; 8 bases map to TRBD2. Germline trimming cut 4 bases from V and 2 bases from J; bases unmatched to any gene: 14. CDR3 size: 18 residues. Germline assignment: CDR1 MGHRA and CDR2 YSYEKL.

The chain joins TRBV6-5 to TRBJ2-1; 7 positions agree with TRBD1. Germline V gene data show CDR1 as MNHEY and CDR2 as SVGAGI. J gave up 3 bases and V 4 bases, and 9 bases lay outside the gene matches. This CDR3 contains 16 residues. CDR3 coding DNA: TGTGCCAGCAGTTTGGTCGGGGACAGAAACTACAATGAGCAGTTCTTC. This gives the protein CASSLVGDRNYNEQFF.

The CDR3, as DNA: TGCGCCAGCAGCCAAGATAGAAGGACAGAGTACGAGCAGTACTTC. It encodes CASSQDRRTEYEQYF. The chain carries TRBV4-3 and TRBJ2-7; a possible D gene is TRBD1 (6 bases). The V and J ends lost 0 bases and 4 bases respectively, with 13 bases between them. The germline V gene encodes CDR1 LGHNA and CDR2 YSLEER. This CDR3 region has 15 residues.

This clone has a handful of counts. Other DNA sequences from this sample encode an identical CDR3 as well. The J gene is TRBJ1-5, the V gene TRBV10-3, with unresolved D. CDR3 length equals 12 residues. The germline V gene encodes CDR1 ENHRY and CDR2 SYGVKD. Trimming removed 0 bases from V and 4 bases from J, with 1 base in between. CDR3 loop: CAISESNQPQHF. CDR3 sequence (DNA): TGTGCCATCAGTGAGTCAAATCAGCCCCAGCATTTT.

The gene calls are TRBV7-3 and TRBJ1-1; TRBD1 is a possible D gene (5 bases). V gave up 2 bases and J gave up 1 base, with 17 bases separating them. The CDR3 is 17 residues long. Germline V lookup: CDR1 SGHTA, CDR2 FQGTGA. The CDR3 sequence: CASSLVGMTAENTEAFF. CDR3 sequence (DNA): TGTGCCAGCAGCTTAGTAGGCATGACAGCGGAGAACACTGAAGCTTTCTTT.

V gene TRBV4-3 combines with J gene TRBJ1-4; tentative D call: TRBD1 (5 bases). Germline CDR1 LGHNA, CDR2 YSLEER. CDR3 length: 16 residues. The V and J ends lost 4 bases and 8 bases respectively, with 20 bases between them. The CDR3 bases are TGCGCCAGCAGCCCGGAAGGGAGCGCGGGGGAAGAAAAACTGTTTTTT. This codes for CASSPEGSAGEEKLFF.

This chain links TRBV10-1 with TRBJ1-1, with a tentative D call TRBD1 (5 bases). V lost 6 bases and J lost 1, with 9 bases in between. The CDR3 is made up of 13 amino acids. Germline lookup yields CDR1 WNHNN and CDR2 SYGVQD (reference sequence). In DNA, the CDR3 is TGCGCCAGCAGCCGTGACAGGAACACTGAAGCTTTCTTT. It specifies CASSRDRNTEAFF.

CDR3 nucleotides: TGTGCCAGCAGCCTCATTCCACAGATTTCATATAATTCACCCCTCCACTTT. This translates into CASSLIPQISYNSPLHF. The chain recombines TRBV7-2 with TRBJ1-6; D gene ambiguous. Germline V lookup: CDR1 SGHTA, CDR2 FQGNSA. This CDR3 spans 17 amino acids. Trimming took 5 bases from V and 4 from J, leaving 18 bases between them.